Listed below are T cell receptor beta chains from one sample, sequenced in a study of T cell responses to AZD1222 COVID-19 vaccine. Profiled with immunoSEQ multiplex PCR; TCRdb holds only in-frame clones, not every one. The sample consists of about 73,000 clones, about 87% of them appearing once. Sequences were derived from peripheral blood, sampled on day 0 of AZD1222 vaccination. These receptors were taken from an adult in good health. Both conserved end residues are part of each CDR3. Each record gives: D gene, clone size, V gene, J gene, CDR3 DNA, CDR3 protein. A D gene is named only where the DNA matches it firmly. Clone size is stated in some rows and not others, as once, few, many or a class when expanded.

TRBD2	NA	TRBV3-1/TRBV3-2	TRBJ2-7	TGTGCCAGCAGCCCCCCGGGACTAGATGGGTACGAGCAGTACTTC	CASSPPGLDGYEQYF
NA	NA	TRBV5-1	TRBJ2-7	TGCGCCAGCAGGGAATCCTACGAGCAGTACTTC	CASRESYEQYF
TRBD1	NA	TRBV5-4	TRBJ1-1	TGTGCCAGCAGCTTCTTAGCGGGACAGCCCTTGGCTTTCTTT	CASSFLAGQPLAFF
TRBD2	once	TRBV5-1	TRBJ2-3	TGCGCCAGCAGCTTGGGCCTAGCGGAGTTCACAGATACGCAGTATTTT	CASSLGLAEFTDTQYF
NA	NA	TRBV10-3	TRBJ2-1	TGTGCCATCAGGGCGTGGGCCGGGACACAGCCCTACAATGAGCAGTTCTTC	CAIRAWAGTQPYNEQFF
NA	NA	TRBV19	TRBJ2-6	TGTGCCAGTAGTCTCCGGGGGCTCTCCGGGGCCAACGTCCTGACTTTC	CASSLRGLSGANVLTF
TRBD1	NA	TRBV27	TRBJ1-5	TGTGCCAGCAGTTACTCAGGACAGGGGCTGAATAGCAATCAGCCCCAGCATTTT	CASSYSGQGLNSNQPQHF
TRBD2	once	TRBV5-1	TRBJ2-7	TGCGCCAGCAGCGCGCGGACTAGCGGGGGCTCCCACGAGCAGTACTTC	CASSARTSGGSHEQYF
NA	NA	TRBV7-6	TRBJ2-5	TGTGCCAGCAGCTCGTATGAGGGTGAGACCCAGTACTTC	CASSSYEGETQYF
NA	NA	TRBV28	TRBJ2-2	TGTGCCAGCAGTTTGCACGGGGAGCTGTTTTTT	CASSLHGELFF
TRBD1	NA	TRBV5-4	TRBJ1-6	TGTGCCAGCAACCCGACAGGGGATGGTAATTCACCCCTCCACTTT	CASNPTGDGNSPLHF
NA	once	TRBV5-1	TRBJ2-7	TGCGCCAGCAGCTCGGGCTGGATCTCCTACGAGCAGTACTTC	CASSSGWISYEQYF
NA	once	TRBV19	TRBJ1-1	TGTGCCAGTAGCAGGATCATGAACACTGAAGCTTTCTTT	CASSRIMNTEAFF
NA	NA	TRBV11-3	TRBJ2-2	TGTGCCAGCAGCTCTAATAGGCACACCGGGGAGCTGTTTTTT	CASSSNRHTGELFF
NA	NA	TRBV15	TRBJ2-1	TGTGCCACCAGCAGGGGGGGAGGAAGACGCCAACCTCATAACAATGAGCAGTTCTTC	CATSRGGGRRQPHNNEQFF
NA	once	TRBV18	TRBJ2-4	TGTGCCAGCTCACGTTACGGACAGCTTCTAGCCAAAAACATTCAGTACTTC	CASSRYGQLLAKNIQYF
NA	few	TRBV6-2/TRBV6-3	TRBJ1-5	TGTGCCAGCAGTTACTTAGGGGTGAGCAATCAGCCCCAGCATTTT	CASSYLGVSNQPQHF
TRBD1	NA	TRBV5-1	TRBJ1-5	TGCGCCAGCAGCTTGGGACAGGGGGCCAATCAGCCCCAGCATTTT	CASSLGQGANQPQHF
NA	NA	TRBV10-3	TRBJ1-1	TGTGCCATCAGTGATAGGCGGGTCCTGAACACTGAAGCTTTCTTT	CAISDRRVLNTEAFF
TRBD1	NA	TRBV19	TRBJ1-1	TGTGCCAGTAGTATGGCCAGACAGGGGAACACTGAAGCTTTCTTT	CASSMARQGNTEAFF
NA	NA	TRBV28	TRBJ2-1	TGTGCCACCATTGTCTCTATGGGCTCCTACAATGAGCAGTTCTTC	CATIVSMGSYNEQFF
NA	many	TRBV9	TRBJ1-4	TGTGCCAGCAGCGTAGCTTACAGAGCAACTAATGAAAAACTGTTTTTT	CASSVAYRATNEKLFF
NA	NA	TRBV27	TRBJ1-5	TGTGCCAGCAGTTTGAAGATTGGAGGTCAGCCCCAGCATTTT	CASSLKIGGQPQHF
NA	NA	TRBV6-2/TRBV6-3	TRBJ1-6	TGTGCCAGCAGTTACTCTGCAGGATCCACTAATTCACCCCTCCACTTT	CASSYSAGSTNSPLHF
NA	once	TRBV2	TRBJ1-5	TGTGCCAGCAGTGAACAGAACTCGGCAGGAGATCAGCCCCAGCATTTT	CASSEQNSAGDQPQHF
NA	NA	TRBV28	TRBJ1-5	TGTGCCAGCAATACGGGATCCGAGGCTTATAGCAATCAGCCCCAGCATTTT	CASNTGSEAYSNQPQHF
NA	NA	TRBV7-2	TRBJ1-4	TGTGCCAGCAGCTTGTCAATTGGCAGGGTAGACGAAAAACTGTTTTTT	CASSLSIGRVDEKLFF
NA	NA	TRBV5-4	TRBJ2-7	TGTGCCAGCAGCTCCCCTGGTGGAGGGAAATACGAGCAGTACTTC	CASSSPGGGKYEQYF
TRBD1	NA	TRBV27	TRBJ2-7	TGTGCCAGCAGTCTTACAGGGGCCTACGAGCAGTACTTC	CASSLTGAYEQYF
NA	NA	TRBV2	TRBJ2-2	TGTGCCAGCAGTGAGATTCTGTCGGGAACCGGGGAGCTGTTTTTT	CASSEILSGTGELFF
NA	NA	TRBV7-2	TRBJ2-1	TGTGCCAGCAGCTTCCCCCCGGGGGGCAGGGAAAATGAGCAGTTCTTC	CASSFPPGGRENEQFF
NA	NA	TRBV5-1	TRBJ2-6	TGCGCCAGCAGCTTTACGGGGATCTCTGGGGCCAACGTCCTGACTTTC	CASSFTGISGANVLTF
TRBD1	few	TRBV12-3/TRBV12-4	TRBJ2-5	TGTGCCAGCAGTGTAAGGACAGGAGAGACCCAGTACTTC	CASSVRTGETQYF